This T cell receptor beta chain is from a study of shared clonotypes between healthy human individuals. In this sample, this clone turned up a few times. Naive CD8 isolation took CD45RO-negative cells positively selected for CCR7 and excluded terminally differentiated effector memory CD45RA+ cells. An assay was performed, and its level was deep. Produced via immunoSEQ multiplex PCR; TCRdb's table is partial and in-frame only. The sample gives roughly 890,000 clones, 85% to 95% of which show up once; under 30% is in the top ten. The length of the CDR3 is 14 residues. V lost 2 bases, J lost 2 bases, and 8 bases lay in between. Germline V CDR1 and CDR2: MDHEN, SYDVKM.

The specimen sequenced was naive CD8+ T cells sorted from blood. The chain employs TRBV28 and TRBJ2-3; D is perhaps TRBD1 (6 bases). The TCR was taken from a man aged 25-40 years in good health. The CDR3: CASSLGQHTDTQYF. DNA of the CDR3: TGTGCCAGCAGTTTAGGACAGCACACAGATACGCAGTATTTT.